Listed below are T cell receptor beta chains from one sample, sequenced in a study of PD-1 blockade in classical Hodgkin lymphoma. The assay was immunoSEQ multiplex PCR, and TCRdb's table has in-frame clones only and misses some. The sample lists around 19,000 clones; approximately 80% were seen once. The source material was peripheral blood mononuclear cells (PBMCs), sampled before the fourth cycle of nivolumab. The receptors were gathered from a human donor with classical Hodgkin lymphoma. CDR3s include the opening cysteine and the closing phenylalanine or tryptophan. The order of the fields is V gene, D gene, J gene, clone size, CDR3 protein, CDR3 DNA. A D gene is named only where the DNA matches it firmly. Where a row states a size, it is once, few, many or the class of an expanded clone; other rows omit it.

TRBV14	TRBD1	TRBJ2-7	NA	CASNSFFRQGGYEQYF	TGTGCCAGCAACAGTTTCTTCCGACAGGGTGGGTACGAGCAGTACTTC
TRBV5-1	NA	TRBJ2-5	NA	CASSPGTEQETQYF	TGCGCCAGCAGCCCTGGGACGGAACAAGAGACCCAGTACTTC
TRBV20-1	NA	TRBJ2-5	NA	CSADQETQYF	TGCAGTGCCGACCAAGAGACCCAGTACTTC
TRBV28	TRBD1	TRBJ2-7	NA	CASSLWGQPYEQYF	TGTGCCAGCAGTTTATGGGGACAGCCTTACGAGCAGTACTTC
TRBV30	NA	TRBJ1-1	once	CAWSDGDTEAFF	TGTGCCTGGAGTGATGGGGACACTGAAGCTTTCTTT
TRBV5-1	NA	TRBJ1-3	NA	CASGRGEVDFGNTIYF	TGCGCCAGCGGCCGTGGTGAAGTCGATTTTGGAAACACCATATATTTT
TRBV6-6	NA	TRBJ1-1	NA	CASSNRVTNTEAFF	TGTGCCAGCAGTAACAGGGTTACGAACACTGAAGCTTTCTTT
TRBV7-8	NA	TRBJ2-7	NA	CASTRGSRSYEQYF	TGTGCCAGCACCCGGGGATCTCGCTCCTACGAGCAGTACTTC
TRBV13	NA	TRBJ1-1	NA	CASSPGLNTEAFF	TGTGCCAGCTCTCCAGGGTTAAACACTGAAGCTTTCTTT
TRBV29-1	TRBD1	TRBJ2-7	NA	CSVEGTDRDAYEQYF	TGCAGCGTTGAAGGCACCGACAGGGACGCCTACGAGCAGTACTTC
TRBV6-6	NA	TRBJ2-7	NA	CASSYSSYEQYF	TGTGCCAGCAGTTACTCGTCTTACGAGCAGTACTTC
TRBV18	TRBD1	TRBJ2-7	NA	CASSPWTGGSYEQYF	TGTGCCAGCTCACCGTGGACAGGGGGCTCCTACGAGCAGTACTTC
TRBV15	TRBD2	TRBJ2-3	NA	CATSSGLAGATDTQYF	TGTGCCACCAGCTCGGGACTAGCGGGAGCCACAGATACGCAGTATTTT
TRBV5-1	TRBD1	TRBJ1-1	few	CASGTVQGDTEAFF	TGCGCCAGCGGAACCGTACAGGGGGATACTGAAGCTTTCTTT
TRBV7-9	TRBD1	TRBJ2-2	NA	CASSRPGTGNLNTGELFF	TGTGCCAGCAGCCGTCCCGGGACAGGGAATCTCAACACCGGGGAGCTGTTTTTT
TRBV7-2	NA	TRBJ2-3	NA	CASSSNGGTDTQYF	TGTGCCAGCAGCTCGAATGGGGGGACAGATACGCAGTATTTT
TRBV4-2	NA	TRBJ1-3	NA	CASSQDREGGNTIYF	TGTGCCAGCAGCCAAGACAGGGAGGGAGGAAACACCATATATTTT
TRBV7-2	TRBD2	TRBJ2-5	NA	CASSDETGTSVEETQYF	TGTGCCAGCAGCGACGAAACCGGGACTAGCGTTGAAGAGACCCAGTACTTC
TRBV29-1	TRBD1	TRBJ2-7	NA	CSVDTTGAIGPNYEQYF	TGCAGCGTTGACACGACAGGGGCAATAGGACCTAACTACGAGCAGTACTTC
TRBV6-5	NA	TRBJ1-1	NA	CASSYSYGPAFF	TGTGCCAGCAGTTACTCTTACGGACCCGCTTTCTTT
TRBV7-9	NA	TRBJ2-3	NA	CASSYTGDTQYF	TGTGCCAGCAGCTATACAGGGGATACGCAGTATTTT
TRBV7-3	TRBD2	TRBJ2-5	once	CASSLNRRGETQYF	TGTGCCAGCAGCTTAAACCGGCGGGGGGAGACCCAGTACTTC
TRBV27	NA	TRBJ2-5	NA	CASSLSVIETQYF	TGTGCCAGCAGTTTATCCGTAATTGAGACCCAGTACTTC
TRBV28	NA	TRBJ1-4	NA	CASRGTGFKLFF	TGTGCCAGCAGGGGGACGGGTTTTAAACTGTTTTTT
TRBV2	TRBD2	TRBJ2-1	NA	CASSEYGALAGEGRGHEQFF	TGTGCCAGCAGTGAATACGGAGCTCTAGCGGGAGAGGGTCGAGGCCATGAGCAGTTCTTC
TRBV6-5	NA	TRBJ2-7	NA	CASSYGGWSYEQYF	TGTGCCAGCAGTTACGGGGGCTGGTCCTACGAGCAGTACTTC
TRBV19	NA	TRBJ1-2	NA	CASSMSWGSGYTF	TGTGCCAGTAGTATGAGTTGGGGGTCTGGCTACACCTTC
TRBV5-3	NA	TRBJ1-3	NA	CASSLGASSGNTIYF	TGTGCCAGCAGCTTGGGTGCCTCCTCTGGAAACACCATATATTTT
TRBV10-3	NA	TRBJ2-7	NA	CASSGDTIYEQYF	TGTGCGTCATCGGGGGACACAATCTACGAGCAGTACTTC
TRBV7-3	TRBD1	TRBJ2-7	few	CASSTRQGGEQYF	TGTGCCAGCAGCACCCGACAGGGGGGCGAGCAGTACTTC
TRBV11-3	NA	TRBJ2-1	few	CASSRGQGQYYNEQFF	TGTGCCAGCAGCCGCGGACAAGGACAGTACTACAATGAGCAGTTCTTC
TRBV29-1	TRBD2	TRBJ2-7	NA	CSVAGLAGGHGGEQYF	TGCAGCGTTGCAGGACTAGCGGGAGGCCACGGGGGCGAGCAGTACTTC
TRBV6-5	TRBD2	TRBJ2-3	NA	CASKRGGGATDTQYF	TGTGCCAGCAAGAGGGGCGGGGGGGCGACAGATACGCAGTATTTT
TRBV10-2	NA	TRBJ1-1	few	CASREQGGSNAFF	TGCGCCAGCCGAGAACAGGGAGGTAGCAACGCTTTCTTT
TRBV28	NA	TRBJ1-5	NA	CASSLGGLRQPQHF	TGTGCCAGCAGTTTAGGGGGCTTGCGTCAGCCCCAGCATTTT
TRBV25-1	NA	TRBJ2-5	NA	CASSDFGGLRKLYF	TGTGCCAGCAGTGATTTTGGGGGGCTACGAAAGCTGTACTTC
TRBV5-1	NA	TRBJ1-5	NA	CASSLAGGPNQPQHF	TGCGCCAGCAGCTTGGCGGGGGGTCCAAATCAGCCCCAGCATTTT
TRBV5-1	NA	TRBJ2-2	NA	CASSLFRDNTGELFF	TGCGCCAGCAGCTTGTTTAGGGATAACACCGGGGAGCTGTTTTTT
TRBV27	NA	TRBJ1-6	NA	CASTLYGRPGPLHF	TGTGCCAGCACCCTTTATGGGAGACCGGGACCCCTCCACTTT
TRBV19	NA	TRBJ2-2	NA	CASPNHKTGELFF	TGTGCCAGTCCTAATCATAAGACCGGGGAGCTGTTTTTT
TRBV6-1	NA	TRBJ2-7	few	CASFGGSYEQYF	TGTGCCAGCTTCGGAGGTTCCTACGAGCAGTACTTC
TRBV9	NA	TRBJ2-5	NA	CASSVGQETQYF	TGTGCCAGCAGCGTAGGCCAAGAGACCCAGTACTTC
TRBV5-4	TRBD2	TRBJ2-7	NA	CASSPGGRVGDEQYF	TGTGCCAGCAGCCCCGGAGGGAGGGTCGGCGACGAGCAGTACTTC
TRBV6-1	NA	TRBJ1-5	NA	CASSESPEGNQPQHF	TGTGCCAGCAGTGAAAGTCCAGAAGGCAATCAGCCCCAGCATTTT
TRBV30	TRBD2	TRBJ2-7	NA	CAWSRVRGVNEQYF	TGTGCCTGGAGTCGAGTTCGGGGGGTCAACGAGCAGTACTTC
TRBV7-9	TRBD1	TRBJ2-7	NA	CASSSRTGTGFTYEQYF	TGTGCCAGCAGCTCCCGAACCGGGACAGGGTTTACCTACGAGCAGTACTTC